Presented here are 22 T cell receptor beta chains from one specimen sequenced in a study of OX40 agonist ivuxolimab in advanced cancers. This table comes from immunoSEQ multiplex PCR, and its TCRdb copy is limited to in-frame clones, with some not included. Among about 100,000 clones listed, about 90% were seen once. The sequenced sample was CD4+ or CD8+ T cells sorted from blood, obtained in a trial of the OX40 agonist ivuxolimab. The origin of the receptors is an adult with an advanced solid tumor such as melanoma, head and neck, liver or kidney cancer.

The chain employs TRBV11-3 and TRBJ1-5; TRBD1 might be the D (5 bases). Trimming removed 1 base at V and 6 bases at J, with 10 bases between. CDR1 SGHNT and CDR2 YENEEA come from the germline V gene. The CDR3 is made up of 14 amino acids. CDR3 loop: CASSLVRGCQPQHF. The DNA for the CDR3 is TGTGCCAGCAGCTTAGTTCGGGGGTGTCAGCCCCAGCATTTT.

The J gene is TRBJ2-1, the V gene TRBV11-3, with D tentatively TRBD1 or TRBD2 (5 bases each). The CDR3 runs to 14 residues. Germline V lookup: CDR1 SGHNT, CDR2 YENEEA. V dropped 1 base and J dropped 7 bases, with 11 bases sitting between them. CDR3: CASSLGGNVNEQFF. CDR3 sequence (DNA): TGTGCCAGCAGCTTAGGGGGGAATGTTAATGAGCAGTTCTTC.

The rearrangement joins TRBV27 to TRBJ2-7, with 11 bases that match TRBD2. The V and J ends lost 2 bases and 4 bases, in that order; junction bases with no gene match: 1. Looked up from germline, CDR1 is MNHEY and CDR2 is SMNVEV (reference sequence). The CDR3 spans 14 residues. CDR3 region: CASSLLAGGYEQYF. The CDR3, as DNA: TGTGCCAGCAGTTTACTAGCGGGAGGTTACGAGCAGTACTTC.

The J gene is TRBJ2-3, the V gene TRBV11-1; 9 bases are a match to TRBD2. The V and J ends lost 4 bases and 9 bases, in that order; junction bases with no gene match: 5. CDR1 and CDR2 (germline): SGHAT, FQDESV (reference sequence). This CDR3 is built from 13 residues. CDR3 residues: CASSSNSGRTQYF. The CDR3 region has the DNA TGTGCCAGCAGCTCTAATAGCGGGAGAACGCAGTATTTT.

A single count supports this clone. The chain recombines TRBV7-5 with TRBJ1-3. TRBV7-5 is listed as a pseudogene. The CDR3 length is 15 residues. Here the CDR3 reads CARSASSNSGNTIYF. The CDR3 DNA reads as TGTGCCAGAAGCGCCAGCTCAAACTCTGGAAACACCATATATTTT.

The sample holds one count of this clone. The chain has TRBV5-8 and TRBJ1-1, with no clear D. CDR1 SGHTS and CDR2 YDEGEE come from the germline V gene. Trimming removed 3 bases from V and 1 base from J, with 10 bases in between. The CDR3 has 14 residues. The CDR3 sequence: CASSWAWGNTEAFF. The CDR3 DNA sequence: TGTGCCAGCAGCTGGGCGTGGGGGAACACTGAAGCTTTCTTT. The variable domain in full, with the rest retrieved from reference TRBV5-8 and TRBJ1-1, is EAGVTQSPTHLIKTRGQQATLRCSPISGHTSVYWYQQALGLGLQFLLWYDEGEERNRGNFPPRFSGRQFPNYSSELNVNALELEDSALYLCASSWAWGNTEAFFGQGTRLTVV.

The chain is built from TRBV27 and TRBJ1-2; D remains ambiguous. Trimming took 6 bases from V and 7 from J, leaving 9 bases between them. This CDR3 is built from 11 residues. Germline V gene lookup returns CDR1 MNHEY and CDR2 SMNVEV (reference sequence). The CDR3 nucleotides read TGTGCCAGCAGCAATGCCTTTGGCTACACCTTC. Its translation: CASSNAFGYTF.

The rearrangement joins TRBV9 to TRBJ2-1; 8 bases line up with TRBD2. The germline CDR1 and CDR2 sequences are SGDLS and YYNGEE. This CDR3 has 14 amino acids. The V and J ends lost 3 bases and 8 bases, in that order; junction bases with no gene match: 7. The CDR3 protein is CASSAGTRGDEQFF. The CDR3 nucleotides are TGTGCCAGCAGCGCCGGGACTAGGGGCGATGAGCAGTTCTTC. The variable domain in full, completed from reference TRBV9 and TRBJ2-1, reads DSGVTQTPKHLITATGQRVTLRCSPRSGDLSVYWYQQSLDQGLQFLIQYYNGEERAKGNILERFSAQQFPDLHSELNLSSLELGDSALYFCASSAGTRGDEQFFGPGTRLTVL.

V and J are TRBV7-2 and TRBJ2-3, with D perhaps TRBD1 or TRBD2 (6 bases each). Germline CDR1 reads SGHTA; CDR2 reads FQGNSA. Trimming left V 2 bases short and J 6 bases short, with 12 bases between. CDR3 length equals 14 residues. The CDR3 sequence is CASSLRGDSDTQYF. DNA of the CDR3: TGTGCCAGCAGCTTAAGGGGGGACTCGGATACGCAGTATTTT.

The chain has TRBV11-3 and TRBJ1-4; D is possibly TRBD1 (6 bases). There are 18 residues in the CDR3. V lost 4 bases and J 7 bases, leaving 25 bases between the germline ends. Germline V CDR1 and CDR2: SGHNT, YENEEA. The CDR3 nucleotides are TGTGCCAGCAGCTCCAGGGCCCGTGTGAGGGGGGCAAGTGAAAAACTGTTTTTT. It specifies CASSSRARVRGASEKLFF.

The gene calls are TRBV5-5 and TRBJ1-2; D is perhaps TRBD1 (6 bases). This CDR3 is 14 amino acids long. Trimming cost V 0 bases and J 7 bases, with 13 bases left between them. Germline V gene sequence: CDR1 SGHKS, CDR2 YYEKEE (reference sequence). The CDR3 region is CASSLVAGGGGYTF. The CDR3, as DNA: TGTGCCAGCAGCTTGGTCGCGGGGGGCGGTGGCTACACCTTC.

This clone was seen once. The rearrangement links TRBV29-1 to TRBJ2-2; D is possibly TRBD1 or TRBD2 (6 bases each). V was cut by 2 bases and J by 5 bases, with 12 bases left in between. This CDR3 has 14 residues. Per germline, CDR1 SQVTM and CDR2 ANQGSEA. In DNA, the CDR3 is TGCAGCGTTGAATCGGGGGCGGGGACCGGGGAGCTGTTTTTT. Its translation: CSVESGAGTGELFF.

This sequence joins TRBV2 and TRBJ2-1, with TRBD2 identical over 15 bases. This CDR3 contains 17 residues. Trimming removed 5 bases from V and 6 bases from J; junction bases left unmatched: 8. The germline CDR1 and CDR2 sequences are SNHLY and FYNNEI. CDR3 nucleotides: TGTGCCAGCAGTCGAGGACTAGCGGGGGGGCCTTCCAATGAGCAGTTCTTC. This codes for CASSRGLAGGPSNEQFF.

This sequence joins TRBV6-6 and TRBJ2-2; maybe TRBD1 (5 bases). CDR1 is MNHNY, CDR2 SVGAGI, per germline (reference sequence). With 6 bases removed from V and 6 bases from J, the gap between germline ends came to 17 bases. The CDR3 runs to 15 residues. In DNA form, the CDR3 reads TGTGCCAGCAGCACCCCCAGTGGGGCGGCCGGGGAGCTGTTTTTT. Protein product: CASSTPSGAAGELFF.

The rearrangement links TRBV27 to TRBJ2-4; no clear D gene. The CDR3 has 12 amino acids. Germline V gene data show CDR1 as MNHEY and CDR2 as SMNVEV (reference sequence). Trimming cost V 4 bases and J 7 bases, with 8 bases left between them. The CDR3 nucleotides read TGTGCCAGCAGTTCCGTCTCGAACATTCAGTACTTC. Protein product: CASSSVSNIQYF.

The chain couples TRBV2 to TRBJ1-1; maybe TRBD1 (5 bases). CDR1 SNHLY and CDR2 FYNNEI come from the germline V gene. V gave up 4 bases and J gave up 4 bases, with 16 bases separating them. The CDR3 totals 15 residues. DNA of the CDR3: TGTGCCAGCAGTGTCCCGGCCGGGGCCGGCACTGAAGCTTTCTTT. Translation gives CASSVPAGAGTEAFF.

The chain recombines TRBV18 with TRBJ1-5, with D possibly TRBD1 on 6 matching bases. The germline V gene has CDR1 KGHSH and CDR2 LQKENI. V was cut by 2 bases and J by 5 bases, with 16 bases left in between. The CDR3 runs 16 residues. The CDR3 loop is CASSPDTDRFYQPQHF. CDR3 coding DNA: TGTGCCAGCTCACCAGACACGGACAGATTTTATCAGCCCCAGCATTTT.

The CDR3 region has the DNA TGCGCCAGCAGCCAAGTAATGGACTGGGCAGGGGGCTACACCTTC. It encodes CASSQVMDWAGGYTF. The chain combines TRBV4-1 with TRBJ1-2, with D possibly matching TRBD1 (5 bases). Germline V gives CDR1 MGHRA, CDR2 YSYEKL. The CDR3 has 15 amino acids. The V and J ends lost 1 base and 8 bases respectively, with 17 bases between them.

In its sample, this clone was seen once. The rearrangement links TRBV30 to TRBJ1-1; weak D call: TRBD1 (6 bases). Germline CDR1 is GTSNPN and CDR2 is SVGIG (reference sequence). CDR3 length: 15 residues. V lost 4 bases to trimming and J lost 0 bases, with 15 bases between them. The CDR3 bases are TGTGCCTGGACCCGGGACATTTACATGAACACTGAAGCTTTCTTT. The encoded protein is CAWTRDIYMNTEAFF.

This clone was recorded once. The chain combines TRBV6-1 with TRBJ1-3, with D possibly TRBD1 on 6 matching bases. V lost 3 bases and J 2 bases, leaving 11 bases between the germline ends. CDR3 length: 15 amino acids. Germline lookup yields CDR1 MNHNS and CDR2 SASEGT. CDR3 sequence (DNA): TGTGCCAGCAGTGACTCACAGGGTACTGGAAACACCATATATTTT. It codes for CASSDSQGTGNTIYF.

In nucleotides, the CDR3 is TGTGCCAGTAGTACAAGACAGGGACGAGAAAAACTGTTTTTT. Its protein is CASSTRQGREKLFF. The chain carries TRBV19 and TRBJ1-4; 7 positions agree with TRBD1. Per germline, CDR1 LNHDA and CDR2 SQIVND (reference sequence). Germline trimming cut 4 bases from V and 8 bases from J; bases unmatched to any gene: 7. This CDR3 has 14 residues.

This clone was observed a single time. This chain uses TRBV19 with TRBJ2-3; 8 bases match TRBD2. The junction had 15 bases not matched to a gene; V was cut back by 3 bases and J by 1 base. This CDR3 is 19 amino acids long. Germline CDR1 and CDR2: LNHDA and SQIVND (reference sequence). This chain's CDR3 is CASSIKIPGLGERTDTQYF. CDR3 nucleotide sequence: TGTGCCAGTAGTATCAAAATTCCGGGACTAGGAGAGCGCACAGATACGCAGTATTTT.